The rows below give T cell receptor beta chains drawn from one sample of a study of blood T cell repertoires in COVID-19. Assay used: immunoSEQ multiplex PCR; TCRdb lists only in-frame clones, some missing. This repertoire shows around 94,000 clones, 70% to 90% found once; its top ten account for over 9.5%. The sample was peripheral blood. All receptors come from a man in his forties or fifties with active or convalescent COVID-19. Each CDR3 is given with its conserved first and last residue. A D gene is named only where the DNA matches it firmly. Clone sizes are given selectively: once, few, many, or a class where the clone is expanded.

clone size: .; V gene: TRBV10-3; J gene: TRBJ1-1; D gene: .; CDR3 protein: CAISGGNTEAFF; CDR3 DNA: TGTGCCATCAGTGGAGGGAACACTGAAGCTTTCTTT
clone size: .; V gene: TRBV5-4; J gene: TRBJ2-5; D gene: TRBD2; CDR3 protein: CASSSGTSGETQYF; CDR3 DNA: TGTGCCAGCAGCTCCGGGACTAGCGGAGAGACCCAGTACTTC
clone size: .; V gene: TRBV7-9; J gene: TRBJ2-7; D gene: .; CDR3 protein: CASSLVITSGGEQYF; CDR3 DNA: TGTGCCAGCAGCTTAGTCATCACCTCCGGAGGGGAGCAGTACTTC
clone size: .; V gene: TRBV12-3/TRBV12-4; J gene: TRBJ1-1; D gene: .; CDR3 protein: CASTSRRGTEAFF; CDR3 DNA: TGTGCCAGCACCTCCCGGAGGGGCACTGAAGCTTTCTTT
clone size: .; V gene: TRBV6-2/TRBV6-3; J gene: TRBJ1-6; D gene: .; CDR3 protein: CASSSRGHYNSPLHF; CDR3 DNA: TGTGCCAGCAGTTCAAGGGGCCACTATAATTCACCCCTCCACTTT
clone size: .; V gene: TRBV7-9; J gene: TRBJ2-2; D gene: TRBD2; CDR3 protein: CASSFWLAGSGELFF; CDR3 DNA: TGTGCCAGCAGCTTTTGGTTAGCGGGGTCCGGGGAGCTGTTTTTT
clone size: .; V gene: TRBV9; J gene: TRBJ2-4; D gene: .; CDR3 protein: CASSGGHLKNIQYF; CDR3 DNA: TGTGCCAGCAGCGGAGGACACCTAAAAAACATTCAGTACTTC
clone size: .; V gene: TRBV6-5; J gene: TRBJ1-1; D gene: .; CDR3 protein: CASSYPRGSLNTEAFF; CDR3 DNA: TGTGCCAGCAGTTACCCCAGGGGAAGCCTGAACACTGAAGCTTTCTTT
clone size: .; V gene: TRBV30; J gene: TRBJ2-7; D gene: .; CDR3 protein: CAWSGAVGSYEQYF; CDR3 DNA: TGTGCCTGGAGTGGGGCAGTAGGCTCCTACGAGCAGTACTTC
clone size: .; V gene: TRBV9; J gene: TRBJ1-6; D gene: TRBD1; CDR3 protein: CASSVAGGRGGPNSPLHF; CDR3 DNA: TGTGCCAGCAGCGTAGCAGGGGGACGGGGGGGGCCAAATTCACCCCTCCACTTT
clone size: few; V gene: TRBV19; J gene: TRBJ1-5; D gene: .; CDR3 protein: CASSILGDNQPQHF; CDR3 DNA: TGTGCCAGTAGTATATTAGGGGATAATCAGCCCCAGCATTTT
clone size: .; V gene: TRBV24-1; J gene: TRBJ2-2; D gene: .; CDR3 protein: CATSLSRGGELFF; CDR3 DNA: TGTGCCACCAGTCTCTCAAGGGGCGGGGAGCTGTTTTTT
clone size: .; V gene: TRBV19; J gene: TRBJ2-1; D gene: TRBD2; CDR3 protein: CASSISSLAGMNEQFF; CDR3 DNA: TGTGCCAGTAGTATATCTTCACTAGCGGGGATGAATGAGCAGTTCTTC
clone size: .; V gene: TRBV12-5; J gene: TRBJ1-4; D gene: .; CDR3 protein: CASDPGGRGKLFF; CDR3 DNA: TGTGCTAGTGACCCGGGGGGGCGCGGAAAACTGTTTTTT
clone size: .; V gene: TRBV19; J gene: TRBJ2-3; D gene: TRBD2; CDR3 protein: CASSIREGRADTQYF; CDR3 DNA: TGTGCCAGTAGTATCCGGGAGGGGCGGGCAGATACGCAGTATTTT
clone size: once; V gene: TRBV30; J gene: TRBJ1-1; D gene: .; CDR3 protein: CAWSVSSNTEAFF; CDR3 DNA: TGTGCCTGGAGTGTTAGTTCGAACACTGAAGCTTTCTTT
clone size: few; V gene: TRBV13; J gene: TRBJ1-1; D gene: .; CDR3 protein: CASSFPNGTEAFF; CDR3 DNA: TGTGCCAGCAGCTTCCCCAACGGCACTGAAGCTTTCTTT
clone size: once; V gene: TRBV3-1/TRBV3-2; J gene: TRBJ2-3; D gene: .; CDR3 protein: CASSRSLTMTNTQYF; CDR3 DNA: TGTGCCAGCAGCCGGTCCCTGACAATGACAAATACGCAGTATTTT
clone size: .; V gene: TRBV5-1; J gene: TRBJ2-2; D gene: TRBD1; CDR3 protein: CASMTGTANTGELFF; CDR3 DNA: TGCGCCAGCATGACCGGGACAGCGAACACCGGGGAGCTGTTTTTT